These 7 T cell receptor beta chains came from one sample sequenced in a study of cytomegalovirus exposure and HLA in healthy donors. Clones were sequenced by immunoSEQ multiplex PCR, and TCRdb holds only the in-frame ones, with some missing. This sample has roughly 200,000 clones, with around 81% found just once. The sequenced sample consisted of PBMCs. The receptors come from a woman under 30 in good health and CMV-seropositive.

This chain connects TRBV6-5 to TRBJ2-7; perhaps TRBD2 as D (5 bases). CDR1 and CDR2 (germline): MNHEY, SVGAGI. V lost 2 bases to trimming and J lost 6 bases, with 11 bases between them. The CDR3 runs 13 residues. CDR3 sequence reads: CASSYGRGPEQYF. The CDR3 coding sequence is TGTGCCAGCAGTTACGGGCGAGGGCCCGAGCAGTACTTC.

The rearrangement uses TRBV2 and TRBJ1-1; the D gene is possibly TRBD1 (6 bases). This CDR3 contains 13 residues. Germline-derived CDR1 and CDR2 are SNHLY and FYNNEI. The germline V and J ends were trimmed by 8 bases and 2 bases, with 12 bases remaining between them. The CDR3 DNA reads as TGTGCCAGCCGGACAGTTATAAACACTGAAGCTTTCTTT. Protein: CASRTVINTEAFF.

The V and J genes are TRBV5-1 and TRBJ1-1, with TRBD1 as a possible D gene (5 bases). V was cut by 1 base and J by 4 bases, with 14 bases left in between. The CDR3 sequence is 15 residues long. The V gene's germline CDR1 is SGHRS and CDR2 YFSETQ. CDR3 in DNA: TGCGCCAGCAGCTTGAGGGCACAGGCTGCCACTGAAGCTTTCTTT. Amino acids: CASSLRAQAATEAFF.

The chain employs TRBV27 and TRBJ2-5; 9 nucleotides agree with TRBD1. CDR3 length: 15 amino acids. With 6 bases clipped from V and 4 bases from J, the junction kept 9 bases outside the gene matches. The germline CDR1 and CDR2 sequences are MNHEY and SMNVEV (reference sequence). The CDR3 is CASSAGTGSAETQYF. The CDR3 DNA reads TGTGCCAGCAGCGCCGGGACAGGGTCCGCAGAGACCCAGTACTTC.

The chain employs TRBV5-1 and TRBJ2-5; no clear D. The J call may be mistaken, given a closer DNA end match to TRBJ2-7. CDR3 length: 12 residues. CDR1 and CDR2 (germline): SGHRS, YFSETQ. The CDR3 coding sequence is TGCGCCAGCAGCTTCTCCTCCTACGAGCAGTACTTC. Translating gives CASSFSSYEQYF.

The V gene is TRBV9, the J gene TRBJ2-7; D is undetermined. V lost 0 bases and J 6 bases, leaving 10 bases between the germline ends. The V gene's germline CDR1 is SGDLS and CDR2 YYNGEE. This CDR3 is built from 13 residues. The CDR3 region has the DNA TGTGCCAGCAGCGTAGGCGGTCGTACCGAGCAGTACTTC. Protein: CASSVGGRTEQYF. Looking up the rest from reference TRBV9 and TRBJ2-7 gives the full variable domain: DSGVTQTPKHLITATGQRVTLRCSPRSGDLSVYWYQQSLDQGLQFLIQYYNGEERAKGNILERFSAQQFPDLHSELNLSSLELGDSALYFCASSVGGRTEQYFGPGTRLTVT.

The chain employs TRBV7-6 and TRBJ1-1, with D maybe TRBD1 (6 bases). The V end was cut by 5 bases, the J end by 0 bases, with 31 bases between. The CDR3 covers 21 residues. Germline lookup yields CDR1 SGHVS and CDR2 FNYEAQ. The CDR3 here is CASSRVPLGLGAGEMNTEAFF. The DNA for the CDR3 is TGTGCCAGCAGCAGAGTCCCGTTAGGTCTGGGGGCAGGGGAAATGAACACTGAAGCTTTCTTT. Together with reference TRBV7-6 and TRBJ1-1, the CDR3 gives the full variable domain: GAGVSQSPRYKVTKRGQDVALRCDPISGHVSLYWYRQALGQGPEFLTYFNYEAQQDKSGLPNDRFSAERPEGSISTLTIQRTEQRDSAMYRCASSRVPLGLGAGEMNTEAFFGQGTRLTVV.